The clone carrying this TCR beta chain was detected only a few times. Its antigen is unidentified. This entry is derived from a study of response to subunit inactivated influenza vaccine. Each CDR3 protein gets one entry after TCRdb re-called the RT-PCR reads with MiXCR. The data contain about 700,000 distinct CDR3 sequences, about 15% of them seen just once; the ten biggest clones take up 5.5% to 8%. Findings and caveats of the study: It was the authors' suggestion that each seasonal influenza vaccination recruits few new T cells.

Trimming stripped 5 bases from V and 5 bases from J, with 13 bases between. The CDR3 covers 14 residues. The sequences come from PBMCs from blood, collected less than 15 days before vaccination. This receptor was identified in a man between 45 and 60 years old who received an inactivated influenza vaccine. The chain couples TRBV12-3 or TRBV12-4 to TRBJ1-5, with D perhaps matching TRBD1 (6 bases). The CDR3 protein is CASSPGARHQPQHF. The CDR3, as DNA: TGTGCCAGCAGTCCAGGGGCCCGGCATCAGCCCCAGCATTTT.